Listed below are T cell receptor beta chains from one sample, sequenced in a study of neurological immune-mediated disorders. TCRdb called the 5' RACE reads again in MiXCR, with one record for every CDR3 protein. The table lists tens of thousands of distinct CDR3 sequences, around 10% of them singletons. The sample taken for sequencing was PBMCs. The origin of the receptors is a man aged 55 to 69 in good health. CDR3s include the opening cysteine and the closing phenylalanine or tryptophan. The D gene is left open where the match is weak. Size values are once, few and many counts, or a class for expanded clones, and some rows have none.

abundance	v_gene	j_gene	d_gene	CDR3nt	CDR3aa
many	TRBV5-1	TRBJ2-7	TRBD1	TGCGCCAGCTTCGGAGGGCCAGGGGGCCTCTACGAGCAGTACTTC	CASFGGPGGLYEQYF
.	TRBV11-2	TRBJ2-1	.	TGTGCCAGCAGCTTAGCGGTTGAGCAGTTCTTC	CASSLAVEQFF
many	TRBV3-1	TRBJ2-1	.	TGTGCCAGCAGCCAAGAGAGCCCTTTCGAGGATGAGCAGTTCTTC	CASSQESPFEDEQFF
many	TRBV4-3	TRBJ2-7	.	TGCGCCAGCAGCCAAGCTTTTGAGGGTCGAGTGTGGCAGCAGTACTTC	CASSQAFEGRVWQQYF
many	TRBV28	TRBJ2-4	TRBD2	TGTGCCAGCAGCAACGGACTAGCGGGGCACATTCAGTACTTC	CASSNGLAGHIQYF
many	TRBV6-5	TRBJ1-1	.	TGTGCCAGCAGTTTAAACGGAGACACTGAAGCTTTCTTT	CASSLNGDTEAFF
many	TRBV11-2	TRBJ2-7	TRBD2	TGTGCCAGCAGAACAATAGCGGGAGCCGAGCAGTACTTC	CASRTIAGAEQYF
many	TRBV5-1	TRBJ1-1	TRBD1	TGCGCCAGCAGCTCGGACAGGGGGTCTGAAGCTTTCTTT	CASSSDRGSEAFF
many	TRBV5-1	TRBJ1-6	TRBD1	TGCGCCAGCAGCGCGGACAGGGAAGGTTCACCCCTCCACTTT	CASSADREGSPLHF
many	TRBV2	TRBJ1-6	TRBD1	TGTGCCAGCAGAACACCGGGACAGTATAATTCACCCCTCCACTTT	CASRTPGQYNSPLHF
.	TRBV5-1	TRBJ2-1	TRBD2	TGCGCCAGCAACTACCGGGGACTAGCGGGAGTAGGGGCCCCCTACAATGAGCAGTTCTTC	CASNYRGLAGVGAPYNEQFF
.	TRBV14	TRBJ2-2	.	TGTGCCAGCAGCCAAGTTTGGTGGGAGCTGTTTTTT	CASSQVWWELFF
.	TRBV6-2/TRBV6-3	TRBJ2-3	.	TGTGCCAGCAGTTATTCCGGGATGAACACAGATACGCAGTATTTT	CASSYSGMNTDTQYF
.	TRBV5-1	TRBJ2-5	.	TGCGCCAGCAGCTACGGACCGACAGTTATGGAGACCCAGTACTTC	CASSYGPTVMETQYF
many	TRBV20-1	TRBJ2-1	TRBD2	TGCAGTGCGACCAGGTGGACTAGCGGAGTTTACAATGAGCAGTTCTTC	CSATRWTSGVYNEQFF
.	TRBV12-3/TRBV12-4	TRBJ1-5	.	TGTGCCAGCACTTCAATTGGGGATAGTACCCAGCATTTT	CASTSIGDSTQHF
many	TRBV12-5	TRBJ1-5	.	TGTGCTAGTGGACTGGATAGGGGGCAGCCCCAGCATTTT	CASGLDRGQPQHF
many	TRBV12-3/TRBV12-4	TRBJ2-7	.	TGTGCCAGCAACCTTGGTGGGGGCGGGGATGAGCAGTACTTC	CASNLGGGGDEQYF
many	TRBV5-1	TRBJ2-5	.	TGCGCCAGCAGCATTGGAGGAACAGGGTTGGGAGAGACCCAGTACTTC	CASSIGGTGLGETQYF
many	TRBV30	TRBJ2-1	.	TGTGCCTGGAGCCGGGTTTCGTCCTTCTTC	CAWSRVSSFF
many	TRBV5-1	TRBJ1-1	TRBD1	TGCGCCAGCAGCCCTACCGCCGGGACAGAGAACACTGAAGCTTTCTTT	CASSPTAGTENTEAFF
many	TRBV29-1	TRBJ1-2	.	TGCAGCGTTGAAGTCGGCGGTGGCTACACCTTC	CSVEVGGGYTF
many	TRBV28	TRBJ2-5	TRBD2	TGTGCCAGCAGGTCTGGACTAGTTTCGACCCAGTACTTC	CASRSGLVSTQYF
.	TRBV5-1	TRBJ2-7	.	TGCGCCAGCACATTTCGCTCGGAGTACTTC	CASTFRSEYF
many	TRBV20-1	TRBJ2-1	.	TGCAGTGCTAAACATAAGGGACTTACCTACAATGAGCAGTTCTTC	CSAKHKGLTYNEQFF
many	TRBV6-4	TRBJ1-6	.	TGTGCCAGCAGTGACAAGGGACACAGTTCACCCCTCCACTTT	CASSDKGHSSPLHF
many	TRBV20-1	TRBJ1-2	.	TGCAGTGCTCCCGGGACAACCCATGGCTACACCTTC	CSAPGTTHGYTF
few	TRBV6-5	TRBJ2-1	TRBD1	TGTGCCAGCAGCCCGGGACAGGAAAACAATGAGCAGTTCTTC	CASSPGQENNEQFF
once	TRBV9	TRBJ2-1	.	TGTGCCAGCAGCGAGGGTTTGGTAGCGGACTCCACCTTC	CASSEGLVADSTF
few	TRBV20-1	TRBJ2-7	.	TGCAGTGCACACGGACAGCTCAGTGGCGAGCAGTACTTC	CSAHGQLSGEQYF
many	TRBV5-1	TRBJ2-5	.	TGCGCCAGCAGCTTGGCGGGGCCGGGGGAGACCCAGTACTTC	CASSLAGPGETQYF
medium-sized	TRBV5-5	TRBJ2-7	.	TGTGCCAGCAGCGGGGGACCCGGTGTCTACGAGCAGTACTTC	CASSGGPGVYEQYF
many	TRBV5-4	TRBJ1-2	.	TGTGCCAGCAGCTTGGCACAGACCTCGATTGGCTACACCTTC	CASSLAQTSIGYTF
many	TRBV6-5	TRBJ1-5	.	TGTGCCAGCCGGCGTGGGTGGGATCAGCCCCAGCATTTT	CASRRGWDQPQHF
many	TRBV12-3/TRBV12-4	TRBJ1-2	TRBD1	TGTGCCAGCAGCCGGTCAGGGGGCCTTGGCTACACCTTC	CASSRSGGLGYTF
many	TRBV7-2	TRBJ2-7	.	TGTGCCAGCAGCTTAGGGTCCGGGCGTTACTTC	CASSLGSGRYF
many	TRBV12-3/TRBV12-4	TRBJ1-5	.	TGTGCCAGCAGCGGGATCGGAGGTCAGCCCCAGCATTTT	CASSGIGGQPQHF
many	TRBV5-5	TRBJ2-1	.	TGTGCCAGCAGTAACCCTTCCTACAATGAGCAGTTCTTC	CASSNPSYNEQFF
many	TRBV20-1	TRBJ2-1	TRBD2	TGCAGTGCCCCGGGGGGATACAATGAGCAGTTCTTC	CSAPGGYNEQFF
many	TRBV27	TRBJ2-7	.	TGTGCCAGCAGTTTAGGAGGACGCTACGAGCAGTACTTC	CASSLGGRYEQYF
many	TRBV29-1	TRBJ2-3	TRBD1	TGCAGCGTTGAAGAGGAACAGGGGGCAACAGATACGCAGTATTTT	CSVEEEQGATDTQYF
few	TRBV29-1	TRBJ1-1	.	TGCAGCGGTGAGGGGTCGGAGGCTGAAGCTTTCTTT	CSGEGSEAEAFF
many	TRBV7-2	TRBJ2-3	TRBD1	TGTGCCAGCAGCCCCTACTCCGGGACAGGGGGCACGCAGTATTTT	CASSPYSGTGGTQYF
.	TRBV12-3/TRBV12-4	TRBJ2-2	.	TGTGCCAACAGGCACACAGGGTCGGGGCGGACCGGGGAGCTGTTTTTT	CANRHTGSGRTGELFF
many	TRBV5-1	TRBJ2-2	TRBD1	TGCGCCAGCAGCTTGGTTGCGACAGGGGGTTTCACCGGGGAGCTGTTTTTT	CASSLVATGGFTGELFF
medium-sized	TRBV7-2	TRBJ1-2	.	TGTGCCAGCAGCGCTTACACGGAATATGGCTACACCTTC	CASSAYTEYGYTF
many	TRBV6-1	TRBJ2-5	TRBD1	TGTGCCAGCAACCGGGACAGGGTACAAGAGACCCAGTACTTC	CASNRDRVQETQYF
many	TRBV10-2	TRBJ2-7	TRBD1	TGCGCCAGCAGTGACTTTCCGGACAGGGGCACCTACGAGCAGTACTTC	CASSDFPDRGTYEQYF
many	TRBV7-2	TRBJ2-7	.	TGTGCCAGCAGCTTACTCTCGACTAGTCACGAGCAGTACTTC	CASSLLSTSHEQYF
many	TRBV7-9	TRBJ2-3	TRBD2	TGTGCCAGCAGCTTAGGATCGTCGGGCGGGAGGAGGTATACGCAGTATTTT	CASSLGSSGGRRYTQYF
many	TRBV9	TRBJ2-7	TRBD1	TGTGCCAGCAGCGTAGGTGGGACAGGGGTGAACGAGCAGTACTTC	CASSVGGTGVNEQYF
many	TRBV11-2	TRBJ2-4	.	TGTGCCAGCAGCCCTCCCAGTACGAACCTAGCCAAAAACATTCAGTACTTC	CASSPPSTNLAKNIQYF
many	TRBV20-1	TRBJ1-1	.	TGCAGTGCCGAAGCAGATTGGGGAGCTTTCTTT	CSAEADWGAFF